These 29 T cell receptor beta chains share one sample of origin, sequenced in a study of blood T cell repertoires in COVID-19 (TCRdb year 2020). The library came from the immunoSEQ multiplex PCR assay. TCRdb obtained this table from immuneACCESS and retained in-frame rearrangements with V and J assigned. These tables miss some clones; where compared with another copy, unresolved V genes account for less than half of the shortfall, and the remainder is unexplained. In all, the sample holds roughly 250,000 clones, and around 81% of those were seen once. Less than 3% of the sample goes to the ten largest clones. The specimen sequenced was peripheral blood. These receptor sequences come from a woman in her sixties or seventies with active or convalescent COVID-19.

The gene calls are TRBV19 and TRBJ2-7; possible D gene TRBD1, 6 bases. V lost 3 bases and J 9 bases, leaving 18 bases between the germline ends. There are 14 residues in the CDR3. The germline V gene has CDR1 LNHDA and CDR2 SQIVND (reference sequence). CDR3 sequence reads: CASSIGQTGSSQYF. The CDR3 DNA is TGTGCCAGTAGTATCGGGCAGACAGGAAGCTCGCAGTACTTC.

The chain uses TRBV5-1 and TRBJ2-7; 8 bases are shared with TRBD1. The CDR3 consists of 14 residues. Germline assignment: CDR1 SGHRS and CDR2 YFSETQ. V was pared by 3 bases and J by 4 bases, with 6 bases of the junction left unmatched. CDR3 loop: CASSSGTGRYEQYF. CDR3 DNA sequence: TGCGCCAGCAGCTCCGGGACAGGCCGATACGAGCAGTACTTC.

The chain links TRBV5-1 to TRBJ2-7, with TRBD1 matching over 9 bases. The CDR3 sequence is 15 residues long. V lost 4 bases and J lost 3; bases outside the gene matches: 8. CDR1 is SGHRS and CDR2 is YFSETQ in the germline V gene. CDR3 loop: CASSPPDRGLYEQYF. The DNA of the CDR3 is TGCGCCAGCAGCCCCCCGGACAGGGGACTCTACGAGCAGTACTTC.

The chain couples TRBV7-2 to TRBJ2-1, with 8 positions matching TRBD1. The J segment lost 6 bases and the V segment lost 5 bases, leaving 3 bases of the junction unmatched. Germline-derived CDR1 and CDR2 are SGHTA and FQGNSA. This CDR3 contains 13 residues. CDR3 coding DNA: TGTGCCAGCAGCCGGGACAGGAGCAATGAGCAGTTCTTC. Translated, it gives CASSRDRSNEQFF. Together with reference TRBV7-2 and TRBJ2-1, the CDR3 gives the full variable domain: GAGVSQSPSNKVTEKGKDVELRCDPISGHTALYWYRQSLGQGLEFLIYFQGNSAPDKSGLPSDRFSAERTGGSVSTLTIQRTQQEDSAVYLCASSRDRSNEQFFGPGTRLTVL.

This clone was picked up one time. This sequence joins TRBV27 and TRBJ1-5; 7 bases are a match to TRBD1. V shed 4 bases, J shed 4 bases, and the junction held 10 bases outside the gene matches. The CDR3 is 16 amino acids. Germline lookup yields CDR1 MNHEY and CDR2 SMNVEV (reference sequence). The CDR3 loop is CASSSSGTARNQPQHF. In DNA, the CDR3 is TGTGCCAGCAGTTCGTCCGGGACAGCGAGGAATCAGCCCCAGCATTTT.

The rearrangement uses TRBV7-8 and TRBJ2-3, with TRBD2 identical over 7 bases. In germline, CDR1 is SGHVS, CDR2 FQNEAQ. The CDR3 extends over 15 amino acids. Trimming cost V 2 bases and J 5 bases; bases outside gene matches: 7. Here the CDR3 reads CASSLISGSGDTQYF. In nucleotides, the CDR3 is TGTGCCAGCAGCTTAATTAGCGGGTCGGGAGATACGCAGTATTTT.

The chain couples TRBV7-2 to TRBJ1-1, with D possibly being TRBD1 (5 bases). CDR1 and CDR2 from the germline V gene are SGHTA and FQGNSA. Trimming took 4 bases from V and 3 from J, leaving 15 bases between them. This CDR3 contains 15 residues. The CDR3 is CASSSRSGVDTEAFF. The CDR3 DNA reads TGTGCCAGCAGCTCTAGGTCGGGGGTCGACACTGAAGCTTTCTTT.

The chain employs TRBV19 and TRBJ1-3; 7 bases are shared with TRBD1. V lost 9 bases and J lost 0; bases outside the gene matches: 5. In germline, CDR1 is LNHDA, CDR2 SQIVND (reference sequence). This CDR3 spans 14 amino acids. The CDR3 DNA sequence: TGTGCCAGCTCCAGGGGGGACTCTGGAAACACCATATATTTT. As protein: CASSRGDSGNTIYF.

The rearrangement links TRBV12-3 or TRBV12-4 to TRBJ1-4, with D unclear. CDR3 size: 12 residues. The ends were cut back, 6 bases at V and 11 bases at J, with 13 bases in the middle. DNA of the CDR3: TGTGCCAGCAGCCCCCCGGCGGGGAAACTGTTTTTT. Encoded protein: CASSPPAGKLFF.

V usage is TRBV27 and J usage is TRBJ1-5, with TRBD1 matching over 8 bases. Germline CDR1 MNHEY, CDR2 SMNVEV (reference sequence). The CDR3 spans 17 residues. V shed 0 bases and J 1 base; nucleotides not matched to a gene: 5. The CDR3 loop is CASSLSRRTGSNQPQHF. The CDR3 bases are TGTGCCAGCAGTTTATCTCGTAGGACAGGGAGCAATCAGCCCCAGCATTTT.

V gene TRBV27 combines with J gene TRBJ2-1, with a possible D match to TRBD2 (6 bases). Germline V gene data show CDR1 as MNHEY and CDR2 as SMNVEV (reference sequence). Trimming removed 6 bases at V and 5 bases at J, with 20 bases between. There are 16 residues in the CDR3. CDR3 sequence: CASRLLGGTGHNEQFF. DNA of the CDR3: TGTGCCAGCAGACTACTGGGGGGAACAGGACACAATGAGCAGTTCTTC.

V gene TRBV19 combines with J gene TRBJ2-6, with D unresolved. Germline lookup yields CDR1 LNHDA and CDR2 SQIVND (reference sequence). The CDR3 covers 15 residues. V dropped 1 base and J dropped 0 bases, with 4 bases sitting between them. The CDR3 region is CASSIVSSGANVLTF. CDR3 nucleotide sequence: TGTGCCAGTAGTATAGTGAGCTCTGGGGCCAACGTCCTGACTTTC.

This clone showed up just a few times. The rearrangement joins TRBV7-2 to TRBJ1-2; D might be TRBD1 (5 bases). The CDR3 sequence is 14 residues long. The germline V gene has CDR1 SGHTA and CDR2 FQGNSA. Trimming removed 5 bases from V and 1 base from J, with 11 bases in between. This CDR3 is CASSPSQGNYGYTF. Here the CDR3 DNA reads TGTGCCAGCAGCCCCTCCCAGGGTAACTATGGCTACACCTTC.

Comment on this clone: This sample also contains other DNA sequences that code for the same CDR3. The J gene is TRBJ1-2, the V gene TRBV15, with 10 positions matching TRBD1. CDR1 and CDR2 (germline): LNHNV, YYDKDF (reference sequence). V gave up 5 bases and J gave up 1 base; unmatched junction bases: 1. The CDR3 length is 14 residues. CDR3 loop: CATSRDRGNYGYTF. Written as DNA, the CDR3 is TGTGCCACCAGCCGGGACAGGGGTAACTATGGCTACACCTTC.

In this sample, this clone turned up a few times. This rearrangement joins TRBV19 to TRBJ2-7, with unresolved D. The ends were cut back, 6 bases at V and 3 bases at J, with 15 bases in the middle. Germline CDR1 reads LNHDA; CDR2 reads SQIVND (reference sequence). The CDR3 loop spans 14 amino acids. Here the CDR3 DNA reads TGTGCCAGTAGCCGAGCCCTGAGAGGCTACGAGCAGTACTTC. This encodes CASSRALRGYEQYF.

The chain recombines TRBV12-3 or TRBV12-4 with TRBJ1-2; TRBD1 matches 7 bases. The length of the CDR3 is 13 residues. V trimming: 6 bases; J trimming: 8 bases; junction bases outside the gene matches: 9. The CDR3 nucleotides are TGTGCCAGCAGCAGACAGGGTGGGCAAGGCTACACCTTC. Translated: CASSRQGGQGYTF.

The rearrangement joins TRBV27 to TRBJ2-7, with D perhaps matching TRBD1 (5 bases). Germline V gene lookup returns CDR1 MNHEY and CDR2 SMNVEV (reference sequence). CDR3 length equals 13 residues. Trimming removed 5 bases at V and 1 base at J, with 9 bases between. The CDR3 region has the DNA TGTGCCAGCAGTCCAGGGTCTTCCTACGAGCAGTACTTC. As protein: CASSPGSSYEQYF.

This clone was seen ten or more times. J is TRBJ2-2 and V is TRBV6-5, with TRBD2 as a possible D gene (5 bases). CDR3 length: 15 residues. Germline V lookup: CDR1 MNHEY, CDR2 SVGAGI. Deletions cut 4 bases from V and 0 bases from J, with 9 bases between. CDR3 bases: TGTGCCAGCAGTTGGACTGCCACGAACACCGGGGAGCTGTTTTTT. Amino acids: CASSWTATNTGELFF.

J is TRBJ1-1 and V is TRBV6-5; D may be TRBD1 (6 bases). This CDR3 contains 15 residues. The ends were cut back, 6 bases at V and 3 bases at J, with 17 bases in the middle. Germline V CDR1 and CDR2: MNHEY, SVGAGI. Written as DNA, the CDR3 is TGTGCCAGCAGGTTCACATGGGGGGGCCACACTGAAGCTTTCTTT. This gives the protein CASRFTWGGHTEAFF.

The CDR3 sequence: CASSLSVVAGHEGYTF. The CDR3 DNA is TGTGCCAGCAGTTTATCGGTAGTGGCGGGTCACGAAGGCTACACCTTC. The chain is built from TRBV27 and TRBJ1-2; no reliable D call. The V end was cut by 0 bases, the J end by 8 bases, with 19 bases between. This CDR3 spans 16 amino acids. Per germline, CDR1 MNHEY and CDR2 SMNVEV (reference sequence).

This clone appeared a single time. This sequence joins TRBV15 and TRBJ2-7; maybe TRBD1 (6 bases). The CDR3 sequence is 12 residues long. CDR1 and CDR2 (germline): LNHNV, YYDKDF (reference sequence). The V gene lost 2 bases and the J gene lost 4 bases, with 6 bases spanning the gap. Here the CDR3 reads CATSRQGYEQYF. The CDR3 nucleotides are TGTGCCACCAGCAGACAGGGGTACGAGCAGTACTTC.

The chain couples TRBV4-3 to TRBJ2-7, with D tentatively TRBD1 (5 bases). Looked up from germline, CDR1 is LGHNA and CDR2 is YSLEER. V lost 0 bases, J lost 2 bases, and 14 bases lay in between. This CDR3 comprises 16 residues. The CDR3 is CASSQEWGLPPYEQYF. The CDR3 DNA sequence: TGCGCCAGCAGCCAAGAATGGGGCCTCCCGCCCTACGAGCAGTACTTC.

The V and J genes are TRBV18 and TRBJ1-2; a possible D gene is TRBD1 (5 bases). Per germline, CDR1 KGHSH and CDR2 LQKENI. V shed 1 base and J shed 3 bases, with 15 bases lying between them. The CDR3 totals 16 residues. The CDR3 DNA sequence: TGTGCCAGCTCACCACGATCTCGGGGGGAGGACTATGGCTACACCTTC. Protein: CASSPRSRGEDYGYTF.

To note about this clone: Being one base from a much bigger clone, this may be a read error. The same CDR3 is also encoded by other DNA sequences in this sample. The rearrangement joins TRBV7-8 to TRBJ1-1; no definite D call. Trimming cost V 1 base and J 1 base, with 4 bases left between them. Germline V lookup: CDR1 SGHVS, CDR2 FQNEAQ. CDR3 length: 13 amino acids. CDR3 nucleotides: TGTGCCAGCAGCTTAGACAGGAACACTGAAGCTTTCTTT. It specifies CASSLDRNTEAFF.

The chain is built from TRBV4-3 and TRBJ2-1; D possibly corresponds to TRBD2 (5 bases). The CDR3 runs to 15 residues. Trimming left V 3 bases short and J 2 bases short, with 11 bases between. Germline V gene lookup returns CDR1 LGHNA and CDR2 YSLEER. The CDR3 spells CASSQAGQAYNEQFF. CDR3 nucleotide sequence: TGCGCCAGCAGCCAGGCGGGCCAAGCCTACAATGAGCAGTTCTTC.

V usage is TRBV18 and J usage is TRBJ2-7; TRBD1 matches at 7 bases. Trimming at V came to 2 bases and at J to 2 bases, leaving 12 bases not matched to a gene. CDR1 is KGHSH, CDR2 LQKENI, per germline. This CDR3 comprises 17 residues. This chain's CDR3 is CASSPILRTGGPYEQYF. In DNA form, the CDR3 reads TGTGCCAGCTCACCAATTCTTCGGACAGGCGGCCCCTACGAGCAGTACTTC.

This sequence joins TRBV9 and TRBJ2-7; a possible D gene is TRBD1 (5 bases). The CDR3 has 13 amino acids. V lost 4 bases and J lost 3, with 11 bases in between. Germline loops: CDR1 SGDLS, CDR2 YYNGEE. CDR3 bases: TGTGCCAGCAGCCCAGGGATTTTCTACGAGCAGTACTTC. Residues: CASSPGIFYEQYF.

V gene TRBV27 combines with J gene TRBJ1-4, with unresolved D. CDR3 length: 13 residues. V lost 8 bases and J 4 bases, leaving 11 bases between the germline ends. Germline lookup yields CDR1 MNHEY and CDR2 SMNVEV (reference sequence). As DNA, the CDR3 is TGTGCCAGCCAAGCCCACTTTAATGAAAAACTGTTTTTT. Its protein product is CASQAHFNEKLFF.

The V gene is TRBV5-4, the J gene TRBJ2-3; 9 bases align to TRBD2. The V and J ends lost 0 bases and 1 base, in that order; junction bases with no gene match: 3. The CDR3 has 16 residues. CDR1 is SGHNT and CDR2 is YYREEE in the germline V gene (reference sequence). The CDR3 loop reads CASSLAAGGRTDTQYF. The DNA for the CDR3 is TGTGCCAGCAGCTTGGCAGCGGGGGGCCGCACAGATACGCAGTATTTT.